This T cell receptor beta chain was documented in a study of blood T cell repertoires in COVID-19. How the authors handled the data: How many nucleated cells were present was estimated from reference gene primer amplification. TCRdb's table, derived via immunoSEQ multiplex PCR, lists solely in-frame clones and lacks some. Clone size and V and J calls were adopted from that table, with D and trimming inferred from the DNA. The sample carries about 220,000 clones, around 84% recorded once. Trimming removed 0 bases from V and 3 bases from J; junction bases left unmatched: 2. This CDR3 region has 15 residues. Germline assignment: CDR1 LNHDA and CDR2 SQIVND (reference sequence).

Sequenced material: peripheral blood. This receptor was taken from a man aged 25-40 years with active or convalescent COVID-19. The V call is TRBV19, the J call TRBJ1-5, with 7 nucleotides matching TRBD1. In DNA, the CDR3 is TGTGCCAGTAGTATAGAGACAGGGCTCAATCAGCCCCAGCATTTT. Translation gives CASSIETGLNQPQHF.